This record covers a single TCR beta chain. This clone appeared once. Its antigen specificity is not known. There are no base qualities to consult, and no much larger clone falls within one base. Using the deep immunoSEQ assay, multiplex PCR amplified TCR CDR3 regions from genomic DNA. Extracted genomic DNA from each cell subset was distributed evenly across all wells of several immunoSEQ 96-well plates, and each plate was treated as a replicate. For sorted subsets, each replicate PCR was loaded with roughly 0.2 ug genomic DNA, equivalent to 25,000 to 30,000 T cell genomes. The purified libraries were quantified using a Qubit 3.0 fluorometer, sized with a Bioanalyzer 2100, and then quantified again using the KAPA Library Quantification kit. Every immunoSEQ 96-well plate was sequenced on a dedicated single-read 150-cycle Illumina NextSeq 550 flow cell. In the paper's pipeline: Because the immunoSEQ output held only junctional sequences and lacked quality scores, the filtering could not match the filtering applied to full-length reads. To assign V/J genes and CDR3, sequences were annotated against IMGT germline references using PyIR, a Python wrapper for IgBLAST v1.9. Reads with weak V/J assignments (E-value above 1e-6), missing CDR3, stop codons, out-of-frame junctions, or ambiguous translated residues were removed. A V3J clonotype was defined by an identical inferred V gene, J gene, and CDR3 amino acid sequence. To compute the percentage overlap between repertoires, the number of shared unique clonotypes was divided by the size of the smaller repertoire. RTK rarefaction, the Chao1 estimator, and Recon v2.1 estimates of unobserved clonotypes were used to assess repertoire richness. Generation probabilities were computed with OLGA for all TCRbeta clonotypes obtained by the gDNA method from several donors. TCRdb took this table from immuneACCESS and kept in-frame rearrangements with V and J called. Such tables lack part of the clones; where checked against another copy, unresolved V genes explain under half of the gap, and the rest is unexplained. V, J and clone size reflect that table, while D and trimming were determined from the DNA. For this sample the table gives approximately 2.5 million clones, of which around 94% were detected only once. The top ten clonotypes cover about 0.13% of the sample.

These data are taken from a study of shared clonotypes between healthy human individuals (TCRdb year 2020). Study-level background: Three men and a couple of women, aged 18 to 49 years, made up the cohort. For each donor, CD4 naive and CD4 memory were each run on three plates, CD8 naive on two plates, and CD8 memory on one plate. Blood TCR repertoires of five healthy adults were deeply sequenced to estimate repertoire size and the extent of clonotype sharing between individuals. Different laboratories and diverse techniques were used to prepare libraries and sequence TCR repertoires, to increase sequencing depth and limit assay-specific biases. Per donor, leukapheresis produced somewhere between about 0.85 and 8.9 billion PBMCs. Results the study describes overall, beyond this receptor: Incomplete sequencing was indicated by rarefaction of sorted-subset datasets, despite the large sequencing depth. Naive subsets generally had larger estimated clonotype richness than memory subsets did. The genetic and exposure-history diversity represented was limited by the small number of donors. Sharing across a handful of donors was observed for approximately 5% of naive CD4, about 3.2% of naive CD8, about 2.3% of memory CD4, and about 0.4% of memory CD8 clonotypes. Pairwise subsampling indicated that sequencing depth was expected to affect the degree of clonotype sharing among donors. Only blood was sampled, and tissue TCR repertoires likely differ from those in blood. Compared with non-shared clonotypes, clonotypes shared by all four sorted-subset donors had higher generation probabilities.

CDR1 and CDR2 were assigned from the germline V gene as KGHSH and LQKENI. The CDR3, cysteine through phenylalanine, is 15 amino acids long. Just the 45-base CDR3 DNA is kept, in frame starting at base 1. V trim: 3 bases; J trim: 7 bases; unmatched bases: 8. The donors were healthy, HIV-negative adults who had no recently reported acute infections or vaccinations. Every donor was a Caucasian adult residing in Nashville, Tennessee, USA. CD4+ T cells were enriched through magnetic negative selection, after which naive cells were positively selected on CD45RA and the remaining negative fraction served as the memory subset. Blood was collected by leukapheresis, and PBMCs were isolated by Ficoll-Histopaque density gradient centrifugation and then cryopreserved in liquid nitrogen vapor phase. Analytical flow cytometry was used to check the purity and quantity of every magnetically sorted T cell population. From each sorted fraction, genomic DNA was isolated and quantified by UV absorbance on a Nanodrop 2000c.

The sample comprised naive CD4+ T cells sorted from blood. The sample's cell subset or site, from its label and the paper: CD45RA+ positively selected. The V and J segments used are TRBV18 and TRBJ1-2, and 10 bases in between align with TRBD1. The source of this sequence is a man in his late teens or twenties in good health. CDR3 region: CASSPLGQGSTGYTF. The nucleotides are TGTGCCAGCTCACCCCTGGGACAGGGGTCAACTGGCTACACCTTC. The reference TRBV18 and TRBJ1-2 proteins fill in what lies around the CDR3, so the full variable domain reads NAGVMQNPRHLVRRRGQEARLRCSPMKGHSHVYWYRQLPEEGLKFMVYLQKENIIDESGMPKERFSAEFPKEGPSILRIQQVVRGDSAAYFCASSPLGQGSTGYTFGSGTRLTVV.